A single sample gave rise to the 11 T cell receptor beta chains below, sequenced in a study of T cells after yellow fever vaccination. TCRdb redid the calling of the 5' RACE reads with MiXCR, one entry per CDR3 protein. The sample holds more than 300,000 distinct CDR3 sequences, 3.5% to 4.5% seen once. The sample was PBMCs, taken 15 days after the yellow fever booster vaccination. The source of these receptors is a man younger than 30 who received the YFV17D yellow fever vaccine.

The chain recombines TRBV5-1 with TRBJ1-1; D call uncertain. Germline-derived CDR1 and CDR2 are SGHRS and YFSETQ. The germline V and J ends were trimmed by 4 bases and 3 bases, with 10 bases remaining between them. The CDR3 runs 13 residues. CDR3 loop: CASSAAPHTEAFF. The CDR3 region has the DNA TGCGCCAGCAGCGCTGCCCCGCACACTGAAGCTTTCTTT.

This clonotype was seen many times. V gene TRBV20-1 combines with J gene TRBJ2-3; D uncertain. The CDR3 contains 13 residues. V was shortened by 3 bases and J by 2 bases, with 9 bases between the two germline ends. From germline, CDR1 is DFQATT and CDR2 SNEGSKA (reference sequence). This CDR3 is CSASNGVTDTQYF. CDR3 nucleotide sequence: TGCAGTGCTAGCAATGGGGTCACAGATACGCAGTATTTT.

This clonotype was seen at least ten times. The chain has TRBV7-2 and TRBJ2-1; a weak D match, TRBD2 (6 bases). CDR1 and CDR2 from the germline V gene are SGHTA and FQGNSA. Trimming cost V 0 bases and J 6 bases, with 9 bases left between them. This CDR3 spans 14 amino acids. The CDR3 bases are TGTGCCAGCAGCTTAGCGGTCGGGGGCAATGAGCAGTTCTTC. Translated: CASSLAVGGNEQFF.

The chain carries TRBV6-5 and TRBJ2-2; 8 bases fit TRBD1. The CDR3 has 13 amino acids. The germline gives CDR1 MNHEY, CDR2 SVGAGI. Trimming took 2 bases from V and 11 from J; bases not matched to a gene: 4. The CDR3 DNA is TGTGCCAGCAGTTACATCAGGGGGCAAGAGCTGTTTTTT. It encodes CASSYIRGQELFF.

This clonotype was seen repeatedly, ten times or more. It is unclear where the CDR3 begins or ends on the DNA, so no DNA is shown, and the CDR3 is as TCRdb lists it. The V and J genes are TRBV7-2 and TRBJ2-7; TRBD1 was called by the table and not checked on the DNA. 14 amino acids form the CDR3, both terminal residues included. Germline CDR1 and CDR2: SGHTA and FQGNSA. CDR3 loop: CASSFSGPASEQYF.

J is TRBJ1-5 and V is TRBV20-1, with D maybe TRBD1 (5 bases). There are 15 residues in the CDR3. V was cut by 6 bases and J by 0 bases, with 15 bases left in between. Germline CDR1 reads DFQATT; CDR2 reads SNEGSKA (reference sequence). The CDR3 sequence: CSATDRDYSNQPQHF. The CDR3, as DNA: TGCAGTGCCACAGACAGAGATTATAGCAATCAGCCCCAGCATTTT.

The chain is built from TRBV7-3 and TRBJ2-4, with D unclear. The V gene lost 9 bases and the J gene lost 0 bases, with 9 bases spanning the gap. CDR3 size: 13 residues. Per germline, CDR1 SGHTA and CDR2 FQGTGA. The CDR3 sequence: CARKKLAKNIQYF. In DNA, the CDR3 is TGTGCCAGGAAAAAACTAGCCAAAAACATTCAGTACTTC.

This clonotype was recorded a few times. V gene TRBV12-3 or TRBV12-4 combines with J gene TRBJ1-6; tentatively, D is TRBD1 (5 bases). V was clipped by 3 bases and J by 13 bases, with 16 bases between them. This CDR3 spans 14 amino acids. The chain's CDR3 is CASSLGFGAIPLHF. The DNA of the CDR3 is TGTGCCAGCAGTTTGGGATTTGGGGCCATCCCCCTCCACTTT.

The chain employs TRBV4-1 and TRBJ2-3; 9 nucleotides match TRBD2. V gave up 4 bases and J gave up 1 base; unmatched junction bases: 18. The CDR3 extends over 20 amino acids. The germline V gene encodes CDR1 MGHRA and CDR2 YSYEKL. The CDR3 DNA sequence: TGCGCCAGCAGCCTCCGGGAAGCGGGGGGCCACGTGGAGGGCACAGATACGCAGTATTTT. Residues: CASSLREAGGHVEGTDTQYF.

This clonotype has more than one count but fewer than ten. The rearrangement links TRBV7-6 to TRBJ2-1; D is unclear. V was cut by 6 bases and J by 0 bases, with 12 bases left in between. CDR1 and CDR2 (germline): SGHVS, FNYEAQ. The CDR3 totals 15 residues. CDR3 in DNA: TGTGCCAGCAGATCCGACCCAAGCTCCTACAATGAGCAGTTCTTC. This codes for CASRSDPSSYNEQFF.

At least ten counts were recorded for this clonotype. The chain recombines TRBV18 with TRBJ1-6; D gene ambiguous. The CDR3 length is 12 residues. Germline CDR1 reads KGHSH; CDR2 reads LQKENI. V was shortened by 4 bases and J by 13 bases, with 11 bases between the two germline ends. CDR3 bases: TGTGCCAGCTCACTCTCGCCGGGGCCCCTCCACTTT. Translated: CASSLSPGPLHF.